A single sample is the source of the 16 T cell receptor beta chains below, sequenced in a study of response to subunit inactivated influenza vaccine. In TCRdb, the RT-PCR reads were re-called with MiXCR into one record per CDR3 protein. The sample lists some 500,000 distinct CDR3 sequences; about 15% were seen once. This specimen was CD4+ T cells sorted from PBMCs, taken roughly 24 months after vaccination. These receptors originate from a man between 45 and 75 years old who received an inactivated influenza vaccine.

Only a few counts were recorded for this clonotype. This chain joins TRBV30 and TRBJ2-6, with D possibly being TRBD2 (6 bases). V was shortened by 2 bases and J by 0 bases, with 11 bases between the two germline ends. This CDR3 has 16 amino acids. CDR1 is GTSNPN and CDR2 is SVGIG in the germline V gene (reference sequence). This CDR3 is CAWSSSGLSGANVLTF. Written as DNA, the CDR3 is TGTGCCTGGAGTTCTTCGGGACTCTCTGGGGCCAACGTCCTGACTTTC.

The chain recombines TRBV5-8 with TRBJ2-1, with TRBD1 identical over 8 bases. Germline CDR1 and CDR2: SGHTS and YDEGEE. The CDR3 covers 13 residues. Germline trimming cut 4 bases from V and 7 bases from J; bases unmatched to any gene: 4. CDR3: CASSPGQANEQFF. DNA for the CDR3: TGTGCCAGCAGCCCGGGACAGGCTAATGAGCAGTTCTTC.

This clonotype turned up a few times. The chain carries TRBV7-9 and TRBJ1-6, with D tentatively TRBD1 (5 bases). Trimming took 8 bases from V and 0 from J, leaving 17 bases between them. The length of the CDR3 is 17 residues. The germline V gene encodes CDR1 SEHNR and CDR2 FQNEAQ (reference sequence). The CDR3 sequence is CASAGGSGSSYNSPLHF. CDR3 nucleotides: TGTGCCAGCGCTGGGGGGAGTGGAAGCTCCTATAATTCACCCCTCCACTTT.

The table lists this clonotype with a few counts. V usage is TRBV5-1 and J usage is TRBJ2-3; 14 bases fit TRBD2. Looked up from germline, CDR1 is SGHRS and CDR2 is YFSETQ. V lost 4 bases, J lost 8 bases, and 3 bases stayed unmatched. The CDR3 has 14 residues. For the CDR3, the DNA is TGCGCCAGCAGCCCCGGGACTAGCGGGGGTACGCAGTATTTT. This translates into CASSPGTSGGTQYF.

This clonotype was found a few times. The chain links TRBV12-3 or TRBV12-4 to TRBJ2-7; tentatively, D is TRBD1 (6 bases). The CDR3 contains 13 residues. The V end lost 6 bases, the J end lost 3 bases, and 12 bases lay between the germline ends. The CDR3 is CASSQRRGYEQYF. For the CDR3, the DNA is TGTGCCAGCAGCCAACGCAGGGGCTACGAGCAGTACTTC.

V is TRBV7-2 and J is TRBJ2-7, with unresolved D. Germline V gene lookup returns CDR1 SGHTA and CDR2 FQGNSA. V shed 0 bases and J shed 5 bases, with 11 bases lying between them. The CDR3 is 14 residues long. The CDR3, as DNA: TGTGCCAGCAGCTTAGCGGCCAGTGCCCACGAGCAGTACTTC. Its protein product is CASSLAASAHEQYF.

This chain links TRBV10-3 with TRBJ2-7; perhaps TRBD2 as D (6 bases). Germline loops: CDR1 ENHRY, CDR2 SYGVKD. Trimming took 4 bases from V and 4 from J, leaving 8 bases between them. The CDR3 has 12 residues. The CDR3 loop reads CAISGAGYEQYF. Written as DNA, the CDR3 is TGTGCCATCAGTGGGGCGGGGTACGAGCAGTACTTC.

This clonotype was seen only a few times. The chain joins TRBV24-1 to TRBJ1-2, with D uncertain. The CDR3 totals 13 residues. V was clipped by 4 bases and J by 5 bases, with 10 bases between them. From germline, CDR1 is KGHDR and CDR2 SFDVKD. In nucleotides, the CDR3 is TGTGCCACCAGTGACGAGATTGGATATGGCTACACCTTC. Translating it yields CATSDEIGYGYTF.

Worth noting for this clonotype: At one end, the junction sequence differs from germline, possibly due to a read error. This chain joins TRBV7-2 and TRBJ1-3, with 9 bases lining up with TRBD1. In germline, CDR1 is SGHTA, CDR2 FQGNSA. The CDR3 is 16 amino acids. The CDR3 here is CSSSLTGTGTGNTIYF. In DNA form, the CDR3 reads TGTTCCAGCAGCTTAACCGGGACAGGGACTGGAAACACCATATATTTT.

Many counts were recorded for this clonotype. The chain combines TRBV6-5 with TRBJ1-2; 9 positions agree with TRBD1. This CDR3 is built from 12 residues. V shed 4 bases, J shed 12 bases, and the junction held 6 bases outside the gene matches. Germline V gene lookup returns CDR1 MNHEY and CDR2 SVGAGI. CDR3 amino acids: CASSSPGQGHTF. CDR3 nucleotides: TGTGCCAGCAGTTCCCCGGGACAGGGCCACACCTTC.

This clonotype was counted at least ten times. At one end, the junction sequence differs from germline, possibly due to a read error. This rearrangement joins TRBV5-1 to TRBJ2-7; D may be TRBD2 (6 bases). Germline CDR1 and CDR2: SGHRS and YFSETQ. The CDR3 length is 15 residues. CDR3 loop: CASSLGAGGSYEQYF. The CDR3 DNA reads TGTGCCAGCAGTTTAGGAGCGGGCGGATCCTACGAGCAGTACTTC. Using reference TRBV5-1 and TRBJ2-7 for the parts outside the CDR3, the full variable domain is KAGVTQTPRYLIKTRGQQVTLSCSPISGHRSVSWYQQTPGQGLQFLFEYFSETQRNKGNFPGRFSGRQFSNSRSEMNVSTLELGDSALYLCASSLGAGGSYEQYFGPGTRLTVT.

A few counts support this clonotype. J is TRBJ2-5 and V is TRBV7-2; D is possibly TRBD2 (6 bases). Trimming removed 5 bases from V and 1 base from J, with 11 bases in between. The CDR3 consists of 14 residues. Germline values: CDR1 SGHTA, CDR2 FQGNSA. The chain's CDR3 is CASSKGLTQETQYF. CDR3 nucleotide sequence: TGTGCCAGCAGCAAGGGACTTACCCAAGAGACCCAGTACTTC.

This clonotype has only a few counts. The gene calls are TRBV5-1 and TRBJ2-1; maybe TRBD2 (6 bases). CDR1 SGHRS and CDR2 YFSETQ come from the germline V gene. Trimming pared 0 bases from V and 4 bases from J, leaving 11 bases between. The CDR3 is 15 residues long. The CDR3 loop reads CASSLVERVYNEQFF. The CDR3 DNA is TGCGCCAGCAGCTTGGTGGAGCGGGTTTACAATGAGCAGTTCTTC. Full variable domain (outside the CDR3, taken from reference TRBV5-1 and TRBJ2-1): KAGVTQTPRYLIKTRGQQVTLSCSPISGHRSVSWYQQTPGQGLQFLFEYFSETQRNKGNFPGRFSGRQFSNSRSEMNVSTLELGDSALYLCASSLVERVYNEQFFGPGTRLTVL.

V and J are TRBV20-1 and TRBJ2-7; the D gene is possibly TRBD2 (5 bases). The CDR3 runs 12 residues. V was trimmed by 3 bases and J by 4 bases, leaving 10 bases between them. Germline V gene lookup returns CDR1 DFQATT and CDR2 SNEGSKA (reference sequence). CDR3 region: CSASDYQYEQYF. The DNA for the CDR3 is TGCAGTGCTAGTGACTACCAGTACGAGCAGTACTTC.

The genes are TRBV10-3 and TRBJ1-1; D is unresolved. The CDR3 has 15 residues. V lost 8 bases and J lost 1, with 17 bases in between. Per the germline V gene, CDR1 is ENHRY and CDR2 is SYGVKD. Here the CDR3 reads CAIGETGPGNTEAFF. In DNA, the CDR3 is TGTGCCATCGGAGAGACCGGGCCGGGGAACACTGAAGCTTTCTTT.

The gene calls are TRBV5-1 and TRBJ2-3, with D possibly TRBD1 on 6 matching bases. This CDR3 spans 14 amino acids. V lost 8 bases and J lost 0, with 13 bases in between. The V gene's germline CDR1 is SGHRS and CDR2 YFSETQ. This CDR3 is CASKDSPSTDTQYF. CDR3 nucleotides: TGCGCCAGTAAGGACAGCCCTAGCACAGATACGCAGTATTTT.